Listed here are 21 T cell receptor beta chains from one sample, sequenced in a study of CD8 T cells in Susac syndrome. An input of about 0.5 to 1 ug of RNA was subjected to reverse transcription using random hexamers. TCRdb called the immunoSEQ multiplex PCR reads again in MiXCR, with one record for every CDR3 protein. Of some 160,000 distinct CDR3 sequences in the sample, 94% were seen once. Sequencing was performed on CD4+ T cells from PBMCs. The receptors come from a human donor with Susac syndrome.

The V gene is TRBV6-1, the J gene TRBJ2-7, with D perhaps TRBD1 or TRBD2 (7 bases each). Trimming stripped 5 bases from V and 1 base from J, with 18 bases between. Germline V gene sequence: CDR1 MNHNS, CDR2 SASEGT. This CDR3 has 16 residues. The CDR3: CASSRTRQGGSYEQYF. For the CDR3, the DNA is TGTGCCAGCAGTCGAACCCGACAGGGAGGGTCCTACGAGCAGTACTTC.

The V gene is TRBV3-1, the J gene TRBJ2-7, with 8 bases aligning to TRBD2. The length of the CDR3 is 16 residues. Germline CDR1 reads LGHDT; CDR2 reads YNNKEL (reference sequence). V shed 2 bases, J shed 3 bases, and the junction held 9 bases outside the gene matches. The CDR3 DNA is TGTGCCAGCAGCCAACGGTACGGGGGGGCAGTCTACGAGCAGTACTTC. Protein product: CASSQRYGGAVYEQYF.

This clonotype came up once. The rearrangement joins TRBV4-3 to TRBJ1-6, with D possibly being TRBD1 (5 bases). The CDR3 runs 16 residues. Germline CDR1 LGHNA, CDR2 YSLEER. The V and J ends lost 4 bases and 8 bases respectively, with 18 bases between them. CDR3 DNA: TGCGCCAGCAGCCGGAAGACGACAGCGGACGATTCACCCCTCCACTTT. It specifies CASSRKTTADDSPLHF.

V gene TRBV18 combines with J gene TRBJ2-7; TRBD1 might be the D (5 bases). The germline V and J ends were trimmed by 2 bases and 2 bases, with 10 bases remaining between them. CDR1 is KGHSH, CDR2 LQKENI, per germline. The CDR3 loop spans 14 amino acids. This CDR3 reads CASSPSTDPYEQYF. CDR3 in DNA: TGTGCCAGCTCACCATCGACAGACCCCTACGAGCAGTACTTC.

CDR3 DNA: TGTGCCAGCAGCCAAGATGCGCTAGCCTATCCCTCTGGGGCCAACGTCCTGACTTTC. Its protein product is CASSQDALAYPSGANVLTF. The chain recombines TRBV14 with TRBJ2-6; weak D call: TRBD2 (5 bases). The germline V gene has CDR1 SGHDN and CDR2 FVKESK. The CDR3 has 19 amino acids. The V and J ends lost 0 bases and 0 bases respectively, with 15 bases between them.

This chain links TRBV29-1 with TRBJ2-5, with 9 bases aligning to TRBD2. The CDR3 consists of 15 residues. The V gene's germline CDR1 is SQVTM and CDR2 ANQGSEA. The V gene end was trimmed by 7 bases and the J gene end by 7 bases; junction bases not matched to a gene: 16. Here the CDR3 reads CSAVTSGLLGGTQYF. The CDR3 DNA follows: TGCAGCGCAGTGACTAGCGGCCTCCTCGGTGGGACCCAGTACTTC.

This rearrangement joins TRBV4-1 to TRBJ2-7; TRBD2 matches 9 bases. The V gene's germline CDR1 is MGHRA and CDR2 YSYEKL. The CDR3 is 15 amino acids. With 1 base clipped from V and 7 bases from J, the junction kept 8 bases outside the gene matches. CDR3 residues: CASSQGLAGSSEQYF. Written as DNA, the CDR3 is TGCGCCAGCAGCCAAGGGCTAGCGGGGAGCTCTGAGCAGTACTTC.

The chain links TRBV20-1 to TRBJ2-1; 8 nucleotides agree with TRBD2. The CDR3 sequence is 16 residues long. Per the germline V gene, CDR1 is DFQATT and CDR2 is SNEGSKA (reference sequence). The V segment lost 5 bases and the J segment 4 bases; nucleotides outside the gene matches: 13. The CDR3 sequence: CSAFGLASGAYNEQFF. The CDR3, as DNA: TGCAGTGCTTTCGGACTAGCTAGTGGGGCTTACAATGAGCAGTTCTTC.

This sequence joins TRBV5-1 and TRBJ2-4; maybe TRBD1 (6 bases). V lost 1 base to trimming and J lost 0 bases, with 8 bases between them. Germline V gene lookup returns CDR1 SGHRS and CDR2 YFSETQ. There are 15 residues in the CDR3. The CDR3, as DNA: TGCGCCAGCAGCTTGAAAGGGGGAGCCAAAAACATTCAGTACTTC. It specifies CASSLKGGAKNIQYF.

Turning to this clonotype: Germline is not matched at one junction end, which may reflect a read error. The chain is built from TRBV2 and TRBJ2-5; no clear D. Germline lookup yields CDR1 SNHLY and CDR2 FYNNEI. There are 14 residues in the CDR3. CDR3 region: CASSETVTAVSQHF. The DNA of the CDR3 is TGTGCCAGCAGTGAAACGGTGACGGCTGTGTCGCAGCACTTC.

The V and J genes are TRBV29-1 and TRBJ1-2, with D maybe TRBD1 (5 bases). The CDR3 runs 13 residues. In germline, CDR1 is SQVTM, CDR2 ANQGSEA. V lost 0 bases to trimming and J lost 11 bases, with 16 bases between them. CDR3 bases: TGCAGCGTTGAAGACCCAGGGACGGTCGGATACACCTTC. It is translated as CSVEDPGTVGYTF.

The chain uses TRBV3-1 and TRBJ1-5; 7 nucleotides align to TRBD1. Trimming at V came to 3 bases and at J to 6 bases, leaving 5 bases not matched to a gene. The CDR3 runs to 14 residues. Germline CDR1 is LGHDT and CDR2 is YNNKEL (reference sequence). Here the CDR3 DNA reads TGTGCCAGCAGCCATAACAGGGGAACTCAGCCCCAGCATTTT. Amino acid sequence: CASSHNRGTQPQHF.

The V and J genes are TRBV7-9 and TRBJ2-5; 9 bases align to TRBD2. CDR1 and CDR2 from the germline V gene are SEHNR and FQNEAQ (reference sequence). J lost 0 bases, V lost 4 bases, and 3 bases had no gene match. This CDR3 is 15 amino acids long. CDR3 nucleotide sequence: TGTGCCAGCAGCTCGGGCGGGGGGGACCAAGAGACCCAGTACTTC. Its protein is CASSSGGGDQETQYF.

This CDR3 reads CSVHGPFQETQYF. The CDR3 DNA follows: TGCAGCGTCCATGGACCTTTCCAAGAGACCCAGTACTTC. The J gene is TRBJ2-5, the V gene TRBV29-1; no clear D gene. This CDR3 spans 13 amino acids. Germline CDR1 reads SQVTM; CDR2 reads ANQGSEA. V lost 6 bases, J lost 1 base, and 12 bases lay in between. The full variable domain, with the rest looked up from reference TRBV29-1 and TRBJ2-5, is SAVISQKPSRDICQRGTSLTIQCQVDSQVTMMFWYRQQPGQSLTLIATANQGSEATYESGFVIDKFPISRPNLTFSTLTVSNMSPEDSSIYLCSVHGPFQETQYFGPGTRLLVL.

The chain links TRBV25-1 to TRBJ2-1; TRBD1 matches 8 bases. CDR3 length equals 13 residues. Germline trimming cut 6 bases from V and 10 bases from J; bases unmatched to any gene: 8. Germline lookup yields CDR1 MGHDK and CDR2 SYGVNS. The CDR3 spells CASRDRAVGEQFF. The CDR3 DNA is TGTGCCAGCAGGGACAGGGCGGTGGGGGAGCAGTTCTTC. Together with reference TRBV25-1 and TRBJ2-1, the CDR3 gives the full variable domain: EADIYQTPRYLVIGTGKKITLECSQTMGHDKMYWYQQDPGMELHLIHYSYGVNSTEKGDLSSESTVSRIRTEHFPLTLESARPSHTSQYLCASRDRAVGEQFFGPGTRLTVL.

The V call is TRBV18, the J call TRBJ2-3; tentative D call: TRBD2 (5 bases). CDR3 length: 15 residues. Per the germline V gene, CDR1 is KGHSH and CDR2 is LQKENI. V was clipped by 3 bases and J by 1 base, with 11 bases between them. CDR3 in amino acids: CASSPGSSRTDTQYF. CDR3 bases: TGTGCCAGCTCACCGGGGTCTAGCCGCACAGATACGCAGTATTTT.

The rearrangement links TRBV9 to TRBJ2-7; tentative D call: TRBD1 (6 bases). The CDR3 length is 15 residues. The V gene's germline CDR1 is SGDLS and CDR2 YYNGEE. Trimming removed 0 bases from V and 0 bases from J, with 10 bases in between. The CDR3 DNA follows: TGTGCCAGCAGCGTAGGTCCGGGACACTCCTACGAGCAGTACTTC. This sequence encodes CASSVGPGHSYEQYF.

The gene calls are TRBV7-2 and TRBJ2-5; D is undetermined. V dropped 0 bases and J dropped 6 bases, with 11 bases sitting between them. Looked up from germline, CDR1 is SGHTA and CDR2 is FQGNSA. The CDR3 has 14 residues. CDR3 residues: CASSLASTLQTQYF. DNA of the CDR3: TGTGCCAGCAGCTTAGCCTCGACTTTACAGACCCAGTACTTC.

This CDR3 is CASSFNTEAFF. The CDR3 bases are TGTGCCAGCAGTTTCAACACTGAAGCTTTCTTT. J is TRBJ1-1 and V is TRBV12-3 or TRBV12-4; D uncertain. V lost 3 bases to trimming and J lost 2 bases, with 1 base between them. This CDR3 is 11 amino acids long.

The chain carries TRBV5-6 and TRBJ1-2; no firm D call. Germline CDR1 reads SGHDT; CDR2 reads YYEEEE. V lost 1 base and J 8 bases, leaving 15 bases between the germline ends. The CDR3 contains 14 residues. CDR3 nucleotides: TGTGCCAGCAGCTTGAGGTCCTTCAGCCTGGGCTACACCTTC. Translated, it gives CASSLRSFSLGYTF.

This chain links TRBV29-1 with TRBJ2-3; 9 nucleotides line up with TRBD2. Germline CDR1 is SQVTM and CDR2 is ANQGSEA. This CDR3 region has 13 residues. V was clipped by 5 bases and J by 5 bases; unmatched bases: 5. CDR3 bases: TGCAGCGTTCCTGCGGGGGGGGGAGATACGCAGTATTTT. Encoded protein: CSVPAGGGDTQYF.